A selection of T cell receptor beta chains follows, all from one sample in a study of blood T cell repertoires in COVID-19. Clones were read by immunoSEQ multiplex PCR, and TCRdb kept only the in-frame ones, dropping some. The table records around 130,000 clones, around 83% of them present only once. The sample consisted of PBMCs or T cells enriched from blood (not recorded which). These receptors were collected from a young man who had recovered from COVID-19. Each CDR3 is given with its conserved first and last residue. The order of the fields is V gene, CDR3 length, clone size, J gene, D gene, CDR3 DNA, CDR3 protein. D genes are given only for firm matches. Size is omitted from some rows. Given values are once, few, many or a class for expanded clones.

TRBV9	16	-	TRBJ2-2	TRBD2	TGTGCCAGCAGCGTAGGGACTAGCGGGAAGGTCGGGGAGCTGTTTTTT	CASSVGTSGKVGELFF
TRBV27	13	-	TRBJ2-1	TRBD1	TGTGCCAGCAGCTACAGGGGTAACAATGAGCAGTTCTTC	CASSYRGNNEQFF
TRBV14	17	-	TRBJ2-1	TRBD1	TGTGCCAGCAGCCATGCTGACAGGGCTGGCTCCTACAATGAGCAGTTCTTC	CASSHADRAGSYNEQFF
TRBV3-1/TRBV3-2	15	-	TRBJ1-6	TRBD1	TGTGCCAGCAGCCACACAGGGGGAAGTAATTCACCCCTCCACTTT	CASSHTGGSNSPLHF
TRBV6-5	15	-	TRBJ2-1	-	TGTGCCAGCAGTTACTGGAGTAGCGTTAGAGATGAGCAGTTCTTC	CASSYWSSVRDEQFF
TRBV12-3/TRBV12-4	13	-	TRBJ1-1	TRBD1	TGTGCCAGCAGCACGACAGGGGGCGGGCGAGCTTTCTTT	CASSTTGGGRAFF
TRBV30	15	-	TRBJ2-7	TRBD2	TGTGCCTGGAGACAACTAGCGTCGGAAAGCTACGAGCAGTACTTC	CAWRQLASESYEQYF
TRBV19	14	-	TRBJ2-3	-	TGTGCCAGTAGTCGGGGGGCAAGCACAGATACGCAGTATTTT	CASSRGASTDTQYF
TRBV19	14	-	TRBJ2-2	-	TGTGCCAGTAGTTCGGGGGGCGCTTCCGGGGAGCTGTTTTTT	CASSSGGASGELFF
TRBV18	17	-	TRBJ1-1	TRBD1	TGTGCCAGCTCAGGCACCGGGACAGGGGATATATCGGCTGAAGCTTTCTTT	CASSGTGTGDISAEAFF
TRBV7-8	15	once	TRBJ1-4	-	TGTGCCAGCAGAAAAAGGGGGGGTGAAGGTGAAAAACTGTTTTTT	CASRKRGGEGEKLFF
TRBV5-6	15	-	TRBJ2-5	-	TGTGCCAGCAGCTTGGAAATTACAGGGCTAGAGACCCAGTACTTC	CASSLEITGLETQYF
TRBV10-3	15	-	TRBJ1-2	-	TGTGCCATCAGTGAGTCGAACAGAGCCCCGTCCGGCTACACCTTC	CAISESNRAPSGYTF
TRBV14	15	-	TRBJ1-2	TRBD1	TGTGCCAGCAGCCTCGGGACAGGGGGCAACTATGGCTACACCTTC	CASSLGTGGNYGYTF
TRBV9	13	-	TRBJ2-1	-	TGTGCCAGCAGCCTGGGACTTCACGATGAGCAGTTCTTC	CASSLGLHDEQFF
TRBV29-1	15	-	TRBJ2-2	TRBD2	TGCAGCGTGAAGGGACTAGCGGGAGGTGGCGGGGAGCTGTTTTTT	CSVKGLAGGGGELFF
TRBV19	15	-	TRBJ2-1	TRBD2	TGTGCCAGTAGTATAGGCGGGAGTCTTCTGAATGAGCAGTTCTTC	CASSIGGSLLNEQFF
TRBV27	16	-	TRBJ1-2	-	TGTGCCAGCGGCGCCCAGATTCATGGGGGGTGGAGTGGCTACACCTTC	CASGAQIHGGWSGYTF
TRBV3-1/TRBV3-2	15	-	TRBJ2-7	TRBD2	TGTGCCAGCAGCCAGTGGACTAGCGGGAGCTACGAGCAGTACTTC	CASSQWTSGSYEQYF
TRBV11-2	16	few	TRBJ2-1	-	TGTGCCAGCAGCTTAGATTTCGGGGTATCCTACAATGAGCAGTTCTTC	CASSLDFGVSYNEQFF
TRBV7-2	12	-	TRBJ2-7	-	TGTGCCAGCAGCCCCCACTCCTACGAGCAGTACTTC	CASSPHSYEQYF
TRBV27	16	-	TRBJ1-5	TRBD1	TGTGCCAGCAGTCCATCGACAGGGGAGAGCAATCAGCCCCAGCATTTT	CASSPSTGESNQPQHF
TRBV25-1	12	-	TRBJ1-5	-	TGTGCCAGCGGCCAGGGTAATCAGCCCCAGCATTTT	CASGQGNQPQHF
TRBV7-3	15	-	TRBJ2-5	TRBD2	TGTGCCAGCAGTTTCGGACTAGCGGGGCAAGAGACCCAGTACTTC	CASSFGLAGQETQYF
TRBV5-1	15	-	TRBJ2-2	TRBD1	TGCGCCAGCAGCTGGGACAGGGGATCCACCGGGGAGCTGTTTTTT	CASSWDRGSTGELFF
TRBV7-9	16	-	TRBJ2-3	TRBD2	TGTGCCAGCAGCTTAGCCTCCCGCGGGGGGACAGATACGCAGTATTTT	CASSLASRGGTDTQYF